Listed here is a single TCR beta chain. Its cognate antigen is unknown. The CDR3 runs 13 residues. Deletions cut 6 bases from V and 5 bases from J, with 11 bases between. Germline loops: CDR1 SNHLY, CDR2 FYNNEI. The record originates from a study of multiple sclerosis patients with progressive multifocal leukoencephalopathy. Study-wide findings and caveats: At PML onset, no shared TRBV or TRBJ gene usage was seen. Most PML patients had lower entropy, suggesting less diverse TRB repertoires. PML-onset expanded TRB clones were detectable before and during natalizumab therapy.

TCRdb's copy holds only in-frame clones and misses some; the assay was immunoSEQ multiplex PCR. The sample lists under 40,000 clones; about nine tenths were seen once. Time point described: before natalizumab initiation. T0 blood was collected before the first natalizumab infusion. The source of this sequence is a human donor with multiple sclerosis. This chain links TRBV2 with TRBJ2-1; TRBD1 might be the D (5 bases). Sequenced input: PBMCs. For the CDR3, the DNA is TGTGCCAGCAGGGGAACGACAGACAATGAGCAGTTCTTC. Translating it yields CASRGTTDNEQFF.